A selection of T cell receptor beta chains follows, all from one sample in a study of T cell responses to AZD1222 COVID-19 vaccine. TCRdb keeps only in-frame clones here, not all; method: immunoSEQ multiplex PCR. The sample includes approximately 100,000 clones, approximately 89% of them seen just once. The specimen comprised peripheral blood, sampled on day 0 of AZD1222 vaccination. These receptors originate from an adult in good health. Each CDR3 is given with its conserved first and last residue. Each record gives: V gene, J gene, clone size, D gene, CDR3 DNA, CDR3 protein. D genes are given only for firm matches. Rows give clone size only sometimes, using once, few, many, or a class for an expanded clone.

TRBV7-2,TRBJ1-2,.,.,TGTGCCAGCAGCGACCGGTCCCCCGGCTATGCTAACTATGGCTACACCTTC,CASSDRSPGYANYGYTF
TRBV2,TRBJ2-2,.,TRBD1,TGTGCCAGCACCGAGAGGACAGGGAGCGGGGAGCTGTTTTTT,CASTERTGSGELFF
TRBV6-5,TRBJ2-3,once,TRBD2,TGTGCCAGCCTTAGCGGGGGGGCCTCAGATACGCAGTATTTT,CASLSGGASDTQYF
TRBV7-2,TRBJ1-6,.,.,TGTGCCAGCAGCTCCGAAACGCGAACCCTCCACTTT,CASSSETRTLHF
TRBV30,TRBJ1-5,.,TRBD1,TGTGCCTGGAGTGAGGACAGGGTTGGCAATCAGCCCCAGCATTTT,CAWSEDRVGNQPQHF
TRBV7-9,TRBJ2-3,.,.,TGTGCCAGCAGCAGACCGGTCCCGGATACGCAGTATTTT,CASSRPVPDTQYF
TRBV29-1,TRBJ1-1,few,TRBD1,TGCAGCGGTGGGACAGATGAAGCTTTCTTT,CSGGTDEAFF
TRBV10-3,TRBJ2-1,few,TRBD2,TGTGCCATCAGTGGAGCGGGAAGGGACTACAATGAGCAGTTCTTC,CAISGAGRDYNEQFF
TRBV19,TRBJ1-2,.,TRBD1,TGTGCCAGTATCCAATCCCCGGGACAGGCTAACTATGGCTACACCTTC,CASIQSPGQANYGYTF
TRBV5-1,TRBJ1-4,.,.,TGCGCCAGCAGTTACGACAGTGAAAAACTGTTTTTT,CASSYDSEKLFF
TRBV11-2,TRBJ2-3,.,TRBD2,TGTGCCAGCAGCTATTCGGTCACTAGCGGGAGCGGGTCGCAGTATTTT,CASSYSVTSGSGSQYF
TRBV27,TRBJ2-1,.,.,TGTGCCAGCACCTCCAGAGACCGACGCAATGAGCAGTTCTTC,CASTSRDRRNEQFF
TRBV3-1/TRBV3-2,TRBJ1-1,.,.,TGTGCCAGCAGCCAAGATGGAAGGGGGAGGTCAGAAGCTTTCTTT,CASSQDGRGRSEAFF
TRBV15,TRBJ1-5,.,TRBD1,TGTGCCACCAGCAGAAGACAGGGTGTTTTTCAGCCCCAGCATTTT,CATSRRQGVFQPQHF
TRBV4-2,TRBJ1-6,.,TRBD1,TGTGCCAGCAGCCAAGAGCCCGGACAGGGGGCAGATTCACCCCTCCACTTT,CASSQEPGQGADSPLHF
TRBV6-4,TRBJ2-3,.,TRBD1,TGTGCCAGCAGTCTTACGTGGCAGGGGGCAGATACGCAGTATTTT,CASSLTWQGADTQYF
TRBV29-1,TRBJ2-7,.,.,TGCAGCGTTGCCAACGTAGGGGGCTACGAGCAGTACTTC,CSVANVGGYEQYF
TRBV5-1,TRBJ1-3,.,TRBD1,TGCGCCAGCAGCGCTACTACAGGGGCTGGAAACACCATATATTTT,CASSATTGAGNTIYF
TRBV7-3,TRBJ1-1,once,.,TGTGCCAGCAGCTTAAGTGGGAACACTGAAGCTTTCTTT,CASSLSGNTEAFF
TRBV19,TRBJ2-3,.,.,TGTGCCAGTAGTAACGGAGGGGATACGCAGTATTTT,CASSNGGDTQYF
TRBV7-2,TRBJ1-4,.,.,TGTGCCAGCAGCTCCACCCACGGGGAAATTGAAAAACTGTTTTTT,CASSSTHGEIEKLFF
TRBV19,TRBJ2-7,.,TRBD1,TGTGCCAGTAGTTCCGGGACAGTCTCCTACGAGCAGTACTTC,CASSSGTVSYEQYF
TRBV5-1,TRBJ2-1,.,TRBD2,TGCGCCAGCAGCCTCCCGCTAGCGGGAGAAACTGAGCAGTTCTTC,CASSLPLAGETEQFF
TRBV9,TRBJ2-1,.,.,TGTGCCAGCAGCCCGGGCCCGTACAATGAGCAGTTCTTC,CASSPGPYNEQFF
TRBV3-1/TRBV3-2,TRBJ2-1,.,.,TGTGCCAGCAGCCCGCCTCGGGGCTATTTTACCTTCAAAAGCTCCTACAATGAGCAGTTCTTC,CASSPPRGYFTFKSSYNEQFF
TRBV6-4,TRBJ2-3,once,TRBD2,TGTGCCAGCAGTGACCGAGCGGGGGGGAGCACAGATACGCAGTATTTT,CASSDRAGGSTDTQYF
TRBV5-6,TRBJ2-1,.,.,TGTGCCAGCAGCAGACTAGGGGTGGGCTACAATGAGCAGTTCTTC,CASSRLGVGYNEQFF
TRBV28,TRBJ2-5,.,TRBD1,TGTGCCAGCAGTTTGGCCGGGACAGGGGGCGAAGAGACCCAGTACTTC,CASSLAGTGGEETQYF
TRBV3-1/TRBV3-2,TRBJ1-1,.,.,TGTGCCAGCAGCCAAGAGGGTGATTCTGAAGCTTTCTTT,CASSQEGDSEAFF
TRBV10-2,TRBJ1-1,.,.,TGCGCCAGCAGAAGTTTGGACGGGGGGGTGGAAGCTTTCTTT,CASRSLDGGVEAFF
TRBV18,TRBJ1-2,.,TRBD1,TGTGCCAGCTCACTACCGGGACAGGGGCACTATGGCTACACCTTC,CASSLPGQGHYGYTF
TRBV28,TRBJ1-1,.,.,TGTGCCAGCAGTTCGGGACTCCGGGCCACTGAAGCTTTCTTT,CASSSGLRATEAFF
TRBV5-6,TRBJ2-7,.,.,TGTGCCAGCAGCCTCCTTTTGACGGACGAGCAGTACTTC,CASSLLLTDEQYF
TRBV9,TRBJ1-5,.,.,TGTGCCAGCAGCGGCTGGGGGAATCAGCCCCAGCATTTT,CASSGWGNQPQHF
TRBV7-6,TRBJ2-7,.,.,TGTGCCAGCAGCTTAGATGCCCCGGTCATTTCTACGAAGCAGTACTTC,CASSLDAPVISTKQYF
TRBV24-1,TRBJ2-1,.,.,TGTGCCACCAGTCGGGATCTCAATGAGCAGTTCTTC,CATSRDLNEQFF
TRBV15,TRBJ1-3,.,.,TGTGCCACCAGCATATGGGGATCTGGAAACACCATATATTTT,CATSIWGSGNTIYF
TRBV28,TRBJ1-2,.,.,TGTGCCAGCAGTGCGACGGGGCCAATTGTCTACACCTTC,CASSATGPIVYTF
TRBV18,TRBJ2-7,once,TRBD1,TGTGCCAGCTCAGCCGGGACAGGGGGCCACGAGCAGTACTTC,CASSAGTGGHEQYF
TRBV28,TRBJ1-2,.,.,TGTGCCAGCAGTTTAGGGGCGTTGCTGGAAAAATATGGCTACACCTTC,CASSLGALLEKYGYTF
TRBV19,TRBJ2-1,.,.,TGTGCCAGTAGTGGGGAAGGTTGGGGGTACAATGAGCAGTTCTTC,CASSGEGWGYNEQFF
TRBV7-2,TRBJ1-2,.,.,TGTGCCAGCAGCTTGGATATTGGGGTTCAGGGCTACACCTTC,CASSLDIGVQGYTF
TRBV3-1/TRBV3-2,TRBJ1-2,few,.,TGTGCCAGCAGCCAAGGCCTTGAGGGGGGGTCCTACTATGGCTACACCTTC,CASSQGLEGGSYYGYTF
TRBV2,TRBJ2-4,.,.,TGTGCCAGCAAAGGGGACAAGGGTGGCATTCAGTACTTC,CASKGDKGGIQYF
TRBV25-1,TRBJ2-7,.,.,TGTGCCAGCAGTGAATCAAACTCCTACGAGCAGTACTTC,CASSESNSYEQYF
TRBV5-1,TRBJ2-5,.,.,TGCGCCAGCAGCTTGGCCAGCCCCCCCCGCAGGGAGGTAGAAGAGACCCAGTACTTC,CASSLASPPRREVEETQYF
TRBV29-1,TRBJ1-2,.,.,TGCAGCGTTGCTCAGGGGAGCTATGGCTACACCTTC,CSVAQGSYGYTF